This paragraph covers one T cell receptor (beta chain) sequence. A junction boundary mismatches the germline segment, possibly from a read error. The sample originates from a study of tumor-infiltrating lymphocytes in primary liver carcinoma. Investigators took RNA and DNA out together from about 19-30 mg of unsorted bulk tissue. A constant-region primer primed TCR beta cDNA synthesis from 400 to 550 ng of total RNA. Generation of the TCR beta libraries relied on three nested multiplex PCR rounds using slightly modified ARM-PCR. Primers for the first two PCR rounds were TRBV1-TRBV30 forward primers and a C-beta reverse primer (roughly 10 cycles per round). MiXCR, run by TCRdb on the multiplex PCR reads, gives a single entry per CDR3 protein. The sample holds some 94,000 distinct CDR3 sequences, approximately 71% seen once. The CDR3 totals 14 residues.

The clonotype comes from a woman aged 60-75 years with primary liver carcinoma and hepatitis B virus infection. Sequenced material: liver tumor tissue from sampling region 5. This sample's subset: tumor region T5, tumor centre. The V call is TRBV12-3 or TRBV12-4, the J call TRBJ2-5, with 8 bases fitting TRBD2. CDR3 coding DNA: TGTACCAGCAGTCGACGGGAGGGCCGGGGAGCCAAGTACTTC. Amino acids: CTSSRREGRGAKYF.